Included here is one T cell receptor (beta chain) sequence, with context. Its target is unknown. Per the authors' pipeline: ImmunoSEQ yielded junction-only sequences lacking quality scores, so filtering differed. Some clones are missing from TCRdb's copy, which holds only in-frame ones; the method was immunoSEQ multiplex PCR. V, J and clone size are taken as reported in that table, and D and trimming were inferred from the DNA itself. The data contain about 580,000 clones, 98% of them singletons. The CDR3 runs to 16 residues. Germline CDR1 reads MDHEN; CDR2 reads SYDVKM. Trimming stripped 2 bases from V and 5 bases from J, with 18 bases between. CD8 cells regarded as naive lacked CD45RO, were positively chosen for CCR7, and omitted terminally differentiated effector memory CD45RA+ cells. This record belongs to a study of shared clonotypes between healthy human individuals. Study-wide results and caveats: Sharing across a handful of donors was seen in 4% to 6.5% of naive CD4 clonotypes.

The chain joins TRBV28 to TRBJ1-1; possibly TRBD1 for D (5 bases). Sequenced sample: naive CD8+ T cells sorted from blood. The source is a man aged 30 to 45 in good health. The CDR3 here is CASSLGHGTARTEAFF. The CDR3 region has the DNA TGTGCCAGCAGTTTAGGACACGGGACCGCCCGTACTGAAGCTTTCTTT.